The clone carrying this TCR beta chain has ten or more counts. This record comes from a study of T-cell reconstitution after alpha-beta-depleted transplantation in children. Preparing the TCRbeta library involved the use of unique molecular identifiers. MiXCR, applied by TCRdb to the PCR reads, yields one record per CDR3 protein. The table includes over 200,000 distinct CDR3 sequences, around 9.6% detected once. The germline V gene has CDR1 DFQATT and CDR2 SNEGSKA (reference sequence). The CDR3 runs to 14 residues. V lost 2 bases and J lost 7; bases outside the gene matches: 5. The receptor's source is a human donor who donated a stem cell graft to a child with acute lymphoblastic leukemia. The rearrangement joins TRBV20-1 to TRBJ1-3; TRBD1 aligns across 10 bases. This sample comprised PBMCs from the stem cell graft donor, obtained from the stem cell graft. The chain's CDR3 is CSARFLDRGNTIYF. The CDR3 DNA reads as TGCAGTGCTAGATTTCTGGACAGGGGGAACACCATATATTTT.